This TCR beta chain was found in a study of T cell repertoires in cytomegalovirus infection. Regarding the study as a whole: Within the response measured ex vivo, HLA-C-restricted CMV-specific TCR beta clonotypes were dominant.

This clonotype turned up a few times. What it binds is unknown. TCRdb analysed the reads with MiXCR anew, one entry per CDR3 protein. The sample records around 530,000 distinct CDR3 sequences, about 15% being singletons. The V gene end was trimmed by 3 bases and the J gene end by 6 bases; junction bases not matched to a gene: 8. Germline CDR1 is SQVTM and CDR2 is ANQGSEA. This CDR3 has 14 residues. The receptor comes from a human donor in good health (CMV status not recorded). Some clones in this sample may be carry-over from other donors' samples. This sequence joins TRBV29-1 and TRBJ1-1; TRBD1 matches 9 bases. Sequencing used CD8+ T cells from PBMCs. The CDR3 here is CSVDQDRGGPEAFF. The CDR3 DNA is TGCAGCGTTGACCAAGACAGGGGGGGGCCTGAAGCTTTCTTT.